This paragraph reports one T cell receptor beta chain. The antigen remains unidentified. This sample stems from a study of cytomegalovirus exposure and HLA in healthy donors. Participants comprised healthy donors of bone marrow. Findings and limits, study-wide: Later analysis indicated greater clonal expansion among HLA-associated TCR beta chains than among equally common other chains.

The CDR3 contains 13 residues. Deletions cut 4 bases from V and 10 bases from J, with 11 bases between. Germline CDR1 and CDR2: LNHDA and SQIVND (reference sequence). Use of 60 Vbeta and 13 Jbeta primers characterized the PCR. Profiling relied on immunoSEQ multiplex PCR, and the TCRdb table lists in-frame clones only, not all of them. This sample has fewer than 35,000 clones, with 85% to 90% found just once. The chain joins TRBV19 to TRBJ1-6; the D gene is possibly TRBD1 (5 bases). This TCR was sampled from a boy younger than 18 in good health and CMV-seronegative. The sequencing sample was made of PBMCs. The CDR3 nucleotides are TGTGCCAGTAGTAGGGACTTACAATCACCCCTCCACTTT. It yields the protein CASSRDLQSPLHF.